Below are 32 T cell receptor beta chains sequenced from a single sample in a study of shared clonotypes between healthy human individuals. Here immunoSEQ multiplex PCR was the method, and the copy in TCRdb shows in-frame clones only, minus some. The sample includes about 2 million clones, 90% to 95% seen only once; the top ten take more than 0.1%. Sequenced material: naive CD4+ T cells sorted from blood. Subset specified: CD45RA+ positively selected. The source is a man aged 18 to 30 in good health.

This rearrangement joins TRBV7-9 to TRBJ2-2, with D unclear. Germline CDR1 and CDR2: SEHNR and FQNEAQ (reference sequence). The length of the CDR3 is 13 residues. V was clipped by 7 bases and J by 4 bases, with 10 bases between them. CDR3 amino acids: CASTLVATGELFF. The CDR3 nucleotides are TGTGCCAGCACCCTCGTAGCCACCGGGGAGCTGTTTTTT.

J is TRBJ2-5 and V is TRBV5-1; D is ambiguous. The CDR3 covers 13 residues. Germline V CDR1 and CDR2: SGHRS, YFSETQ. V was trimmed by 0 bases and J by 7 bases, leaving 10 bases between them. The DNA for the CDR3 is TGCGCCAGCAGCTTGGAAATTCTCGGGACCCAGTACTTC. Protein sequence: CASSLEILGTQYF.

The chain joins TRBV30 to TRBJ2-3; D is uncertain. Germline CDR1 GTSNPN, CDR2 SVGIG (reference sequence). The CDR3 runs to 14 residues. The V end lost 3 bases, the J end lost 0 bases, and 10 bases lay between the germline ends. The CDR3: CAWSWLISTDTQYF. The CDR3 nucleotides read TGTGCCTGGAGCTGGCTTATTAGCACAGATACGCAGTATTTT. The full variable domain, completed using reference TRBV30 and TRBJ2-3, is SQTIHQWPATLVQPVGSPLSLECTVEGTSNPNLYWYRQAAGRGLQLLFYSVGIGQISSEVPQNLSASRPQDRQFILSSKKLLLSDSGFYLCAWSWLISTDTQYFGPGTRLTVL.

In its sample, this clone was seen once. This chain uses TRBV28 with TRBJ1-2, with 8 bases lining up with TRBD1. CDR1 is MDHEN and CDR2 is SYDVKM in the germline V gene. With 6 bases clipped from V and 0 bases from J, the junction kept 3 bases outside the gene matches. CDR3 length equals 14 residues. For the CDR3, the DNA is TGTGCCAGCAGACAGGGGGTGGCTAACTATGGCTACACCTTC. It encodes CASRQGVANYGYTF.

The rearrangement joins TRBV6-1 to TRBJ2-6; possibly TRBD1 for D (5 bases). The V gene's germline CDR1 is MNHNS and CDR2 SASEGT. The V end was cut by 0 bases, the J end by 1 base, with 13 bases between. The CDR3 is 18 amino acids. This chain's CDR3 is CASSEALRVRSGANVLTF. The CDR3 nucleotides are TGTGCCAGCAGTGAAGCACTCAGGGTTAGGTCTGGGGCCAACGTCCTGACTTTC.

The genes are TRBV6-4 and TRBJ1-6, with D tentatively TRBD1 (6 bases). Germline V gene data show CDR1 as MRHNA and CDR2 as SNTAGT. The CDR3 has 19 residues. Trimming cost V 0 bases and J 6 bases, with 21 bases left between them. The CDR3 loop reads CASSDSRDMDSLFNSPLHF. CDR3 bases: TGTGCCAGCAGTGACTCTCGGGATATGGACAGCCTCTTTAATTCACCCCTCCACTTT.

V and J are TRBV5-4 and TRBJ2-5; 9 bases agree with TRBD1. The CDR3 consists of 15 residues. Germline-derived CDR1 and CDR2 are SGHNT and YYREEE (reference sequence). Unmatched junction bases numbered 8, after V lost 4 bases and J lost 4 bases. The CDR3 coding sequence is TGTGCCAGCAGCCCCGGACAGGGGATCCTAGAGACCCAGTACTTC. Protein: CASSPGQGILETQYF.

Of note for this clone: The same CDR3 is also encoded by other DNA sequences in this sample. The gene calls are TRBV7-2 and TRBJ2-2, with D hard to call. Germline V gene sequence: CDR1 SGHTA, CDR2 FQGNSA. This CDR3 comprises 12 residues. Trimming cost V 1 base and J 5 bases, with 2 bases left between them. The CDR3 region is CASSLDTGELFF. The CDR3 DNA follows: TGTGCCAGCAGCTTAGATACCGGGGAGCTGTTTTTT.

The genes are TRBV28 and TRBJ2-3, with 9 bases that match TRBD2. Germline CDR1 is MDHEN and CDR2 is SYDVKM. With V trimmed by 5 bases and J by 3 bases, 6 bases remained unmatched. The CDR3 is 15 amino acids. The CDR3 sequence: CASSEAGGVTDTQYF. CDR3 bases: TGTGCCAGCAGTGAAGCGGGGGGTGTAACAGATACGCAGTATTTT.

The V gene is TRBV7-2, the J gene TRBJ2-2; unclear D gene. Trimming stripped 5 bases from V and 8 bases from J, with 12 bases between. The CDR3 contains 13 residues. The germline gives CDR1 SGHTA, CDR2 FQGNSA. The DNA for the CDR3 is TGTGCCAGCAGCCTAAGGCCCATGGGGGAGCTGTTTTTT. This encodes CASSLRPMGELFF.

The chain links TRBV16 to TRBJ2-7; 8 positions agree with TRBD1. The CDR3 is 15 residues long. Per the germline V gene, CDR1 is KGHSY and CDR2 is FQNENV. J was trimmed by 2 bases and V by 0 bases; bases with no gene match: 3. The CDR3 region has the DNA TGTGCCAGCAGCCAATCGACAGGGGAGACCTACGAGCAGTACTTC. This translates into CASSQSTGETYEQYF.

The J gene is TRBJ1-2, the V gene TRBV21-1; the table's D call TRBD1 went unverified against the DNA. TRBV21-1 is noted as a pseudogene. This CDR3 is 18 amino acids long. The CDR3 spells CASSKEGGRDRGSFGYTF. DNA of the CDR3: TGTGCCAGCAGCAAAGAAGGAGGCCGGGACAGGGGCTCTTTTGGCTACACCTTC.

In its sample, this clone was seen once. The same CDR3 is also encoded by other DNA sequences in this sample. The chain couples TRBV18 to TRBJ2-3, with a weak D call TRBD2 (5 bases). From germline, CDR1 is KGHSH and CDR2 LQKENI. V was shortened by 0 bases and J by 1 base, with 8 bases between the two germline ends. CDR3 size: 15 residues. The CDR3 reads CASSPPTRGTDTQYF. CDR3 nucleotide sequence: TGTGCCAGCTCACCACCCACTAGGGGCACAGATACGCAGTATTTT.

V is TRBV6-1 and J is TRBJ1-2, with D unresolved. V was trimmed by 3 bases and J by 7 bases, leaving 18 bases between them. The CDR3 is 15 residues long. Germline lookup yields CDR1 MNHNS and CDR2 SASEGT. The CDR3 DNA is TGTGCCAGCAGTGAGTGGGCCGGAGAGGAGGGTGGCTACACCTTC. It translates to CASSEWAGEEGGYTF.

The genes are TRBV11-3 and TRBJ2-2; no definite D call. This CDR3 comprises 13 residues. Germline lookup yields CDR1 SGHNT and CDR2 YENEEA. Trimming pared 4 bases from V and 1 base from J, leaving 4 bases between. For the CDR3, the DNA is TGTGCCAGCAGCTCAGAGAACACCGGGGAGCTGTTTTTT. This codes for CASSSENTGELFF.

This clone was picked up one time. The V and J genes are TRBV6-5 and TRBJ1-2; perhaps TRBD1 as D (5 bases). V was trimmed by 0 bases and J by 7 bases, leaving 12 bases between them. The CDR3 is made up of 14 amino acids. Germline lookup yields CDR1 MNHEY and CDR2 SVGAGI. CDR3 loop: CASSYSAGRAGYTF. The CDR3, as DNA: TGTGCCAGCAGTTACTCGGCAGGGAGGGCTGGCTACACCTTC.

CDR3 coding DNA: TGTGCCATCAGTGTTGTGTTGAACACTGAAGCTTTCTTT. Its translation is CAISVVLNTEAFF. The rearrangement links TRBV10-3 to TRBJ1-1, with unresolved D. The length of the CDR3 is 13 residues. Germline CDR1 is ENHRY and CDR2 is SYGVKD. Trimming cost V 4 bases and J 0 bases, with 6 bases left between them.

V is TRBV19 and J is TRBJ1-2; 7 bases agree with TRBD1. The CDR3 runs to 17 residues. The V and J ends lost 4 bases and 8 bases, in that order; junction bases with no gene match: 19. CDR1 LNHDA and CDR2 SQIVND come from the germline V gene (reference sequence). CDR3 residues: CASSTHDKGAHTDGYTF. CDR3 coding DNA: TGTGCCAGTAGTACACACGACAAGGGGGCGCACACGGACGGCTACACCTTC.

V is TRBV7-9 and J is TRBJ2-7; D remains unclear. The V gene lost 6 bases and the J gene lost 2 bases, with 14 bases spanning the gap. The CDR3 is 14 amino acids. Germline assignment: CDR1 SEHNR and CDR2 FQNEAQ (reference sequence). CDR3 loop: CASSWKQRPYEQYF. CDR3 coding DNA: TGTGCCAGCAGTTGGAAACAGAGACCCTACGAGCAGTACTTC.

V and J are TRBV10-1 and TRBJ2-5, with D perhaps TRBD2 (6 bases). V was cut by 2 bases and J by 4 bases, with 17 bases left in between. CDR1 WNHNN and CDR2 SYGVQD come from the germline V gene (reference sequence). This CDR3 is 16 amino acids long. The chain's CDR3 is CASSERIGGMGETQYF. CDR3 nucleotides: TGCGCCAGCAGTGAGAGGATCGGCGGGATGGGAGAGACCCAGTACTTC.

The genes are TRBV9 and TRBJ2-3, with D possibly TRBD2 on 5 matching bases. V shed 0 bases and J shed 4 bases, with 6 bases lying between them. CDR3 size: 13 residues. Germline V CDR1 and CDR2: SGDLS, YYNGEE. CDR3 nucleotides: TGTGCCAGCAGCGTAGCGGGGTCAGATACGCAGTATTTT. This sequence encodes CASSVAGSDTQYF.

As for this clone: The same CDR3 also results from other DNA sequences found in this sample. The chain is built from TRBV5-1 and TRBJ2-2; TRBD2 matches at 10 bases. Germline V gene sequence: CDR1 SGHRS, CDR2 YFSETQ. CDR3 length equals 16 residues. The junction had 3 bases not matched to a gene; V was cut back by 0 bases and J by 4 bases. In DNA form, the CDR3 reads TGCGCCAGCAGCTTGGCCAGCGGGAGGGCCACCGGGGAGCTGTTTTTT. Amino acid sequence: CASSLASGRATGELFF. The full variable domain, in which reference TRBV5-1 and TRBJ2-2 provide the parts outside the CDR3, is KAGVTQTPRYLIKTRGQQVTLSCSPISGHRSVSWYQQTPGQGLQFLFEYFSETQRNKGNFPGRFSGRQFSNSRSEMNVSTLELGDSALYLCASSLASGRATGELFFGEGSRLTVL.

This sequence joins TRBV2 and TRBJ1-6; tentative D call: TRBD1 (5 bases). The V gene's germline CDR1 is SNHLY and CDR2 FYNNEI. Trimming stripped 3 bases from V and 7 bases from J, with 7 bases between. There are 13 residues in the CDR3. This chain's CDR3 is CASSDRENSPLHF. CDR3 nucleotides: TGTGCCAGCAGTGACAGGGAGAATTCACCCCTCCACTTT.

The V and J genes are TRBV9 and TRBJ1-6; D is uncertain. Trimming stripped 1 base from V and 8 bases from J, with 22 bases between. The CDR3 length is 18 residues. The germline V gene has CDR1 SGDLS and CDR2 YYNGEE. CDR3 in amino acids: CASSVSFGSPTLDSPLHF. CDR3 bases: TGTGCCAGCAGCGTAAGTTTTGGCAGTCCTACGCTCGATTCACCCCTCCACTTT.

V and J are TRBV6-1 and TRBJ2-5; 8 nucleotides match TRBD1. The trim removed 6 bases at V and 5 bases at J, leaving 8 bases unmatched. Germline V CDR1 and CDR2: MNHNS, SASEGT. The CDR3 consists of 14 residues. As DNA, the CDR3 is TGTGCCAGCAGCACGACAGGGGCTGGGGAGACCCAGTACTTC. Amino acids: CASSTTGAGETQYF.

This clone appeared once. The rearrangement uses TRBV19 and TRBJ2-1, with 7 bases fitting TRBD2. With 4 bases clipped from V and 7 bases from J, the junction kept 1 base outside the gene matches. Per the germline V gene, CDR1 is LNHDA and CDR2 is SQIVND (reference sequence). This CDR3 has 12 residues. The CDR3 loop reads CASSTGGNEQFF. DNA for the CDR3: TGTGCCAGTAGTACCGGGGGGAATGAGCAGTTCTTC.

This clone was recorded once. CDR3 in DNA: TGTGCCAGTAGTAAGGCCGGGACCCCTATGGGAAACATTCAGTACTTC. Amino acids: CASSKAGTPMGNIQYF. The chain couples TRBV19 to TRBJ2-4; D is possibly TRBD1 or TRBD2 (5 bases each). Germline-derived CDR1 and CDR2 are LNHDA and SQIVND (reference sequence). V lost 4 bases, J lost 6 bases, and 19 bases lay in between. This CDR3 spans 16 amino acids.

This clone came up once. V usage is TRBV7-9 and J usage is TRBJ1-5; TRBD1 matches at 8 bases. V was clipped by 3 bases and J by 3 bases; unmatched bases: 4. The germline CDR1 and CDR2 sequences are SEHNR and FQNEAQ (reference sequence). The CDR3 totals 15 residues. The CDR3 DNA follows: TGTGCCAGCAGCTTCGGACAGGGAAACAATCAGCCCCAGCATTTT. Residues: CASSFGQGNNQPQHF.

This clone was counted a single time. The chain recombines TRBV7-2 with TRBJ1-2; TRBD1 agrees at 7 bases. Trimming took 1 base from V and 6 from J; bases not matched to a gene: 5. Germline CDR1 SGHTA, CDR2 FQGNSA. The CDR3 contains 14 residues. The CDR3 loop reads CASSLVRGRDGYTF. CDR3 coding DNA: TGTGCCAGCAGCTTAGTTAGGGGGCGTGATGGCTACACCTTC. Combining the CDR3 with reference TRBV7-2 and TRBJ1-2 gives the whole variable domain GAGVSQSPSNKVTEKGKDVELRCDPISGHTALYWYRQSLGQGLEFLIYFQGNSAPDKSGLPSDRFSAERTGGSVSTLTIQRTQQEDSAVYLCASSLVRGRDGYTFGSGTRLTVV.

This chain joins TRBV6-1 and TRBJ1-5; D perhaps matches TRBD1 (5 bases). The CDR3 consists of 15 residues. V lost 5 bases and J lost 0, with 11 bases in between. Germline CDR1 reads MNHNS; CDR2 reads SASEGT. The CDR3 nucleotides are TGTGCCAGCAGTCTAAGACAGTATAGCAATCAGCCCCAGCATTTT. Encoded protein: CASSLRQYSNQPQHF.

The V call is TRBV5-1, the J call TRBJ1-4, with TRBD1 matching 11 bases. There are 16 residues in the CDR3. Germline loops: CDR1 SGHRS, CDR2 YFSETQ. Germline trimming cut 4 bases from V and 3 bases from J; bases unmatched to any gene: 5. CDR3 DNA sequence: TGCGCCAGCAGCCACGGACAGGGGGCCGCTAATGAAAAACTGTTTTTT. Translated, it gives CASSHGQGAANEKLFF.

This chain links TRBV6-5 with TRBJ2-7; TRBD1 aligns across 8 bases. The CDR3 loop spans 16 amino acids. Germline values: CDR1 MNHEY, CDR2 SVGAGI. The ends lost 0 bases at V and 0 bases at J; junction bases unmatched: 4. CDR3 region: CASSYSSTGGSYEQYF. CDR3 coding DNA: TGTGCCAGCAGTTACTCGAGTACAGGGGGCTCCTACGAGCAGTACTTC.